These T cell receptor beta chains were read from a single sample in a study of beta chain features in type 1 diabetes. The data were produced by immunoSEQ multiplex PCR, yet TCRdb's version contains in-frame clones alone and is incomplete. The top ten hold 0.017% of the sample, which has approximately 250,000 clones, approximately 10% seen once. What was sequenced was naive CD4+ T cells from blood. The source is a man aged 25-40 years with type 1 diabetes. Each CDR3 is given with its conserved first and last residue. A D gene is named only where the DNA matches it firmly. Only part of the rows carry a size: once, few, many, or a class if the clone is expanded.

clone_size j_call v_call d_call cdr3_length cdr3_aa cdr3_nt
few TRBJ1-1 TRBV7-8 NA 15 CASREQGRSYTEAFF TGTGCCAGTCGGGAACAGGGTCGGTCGTACACTGAAGCTTTCTTT
few TRBJ2-6 TRBV5-1 NA 16 CASSPGQSSGANVLTF TGCGCCAGCAGTCCGGGACAAAGCTCTGGGGCCAACGTCCTGACTTTC
NA TRBJ2-2 TRBV5-4 TRBD1 15 CASSLRQGRTGELFF TGTGCCAGCAGCCTACGACAGGGACGGACCGGGGAGCTGTTTTTT
NA TRBJ2-1 TRBV9 TRBD1 15 CASSVAPTGGSEQFF TGTGCCAGCAGCGTAGCCCCCACAGGGGGCAGCGAGCAGTTCTTC
few TRBJ2-1 TRBV6-6 NA 14 CASSYPPGLDEQFF TGTGCCAGCAGTTACCCGCCCGGTTTGGATGAGCAGTTCTTC
few TRBJ2-3 TRBV9 TRBD2 16 CASSVGTSGGTDTQYF TGTGCCAGCAGCGTGGGGACTAGCGGGGGCACAGATACGCAGTATTTT
few TRBJ2-7 TRBV14 NA 12 CASSPGGYEQYF TGTGCCAGCAGCCCCGGGGGCTACGAGCAGTACTTC
few TRBJ1-2 TRBV4-1 NA 12 CASSRQPYGYTF TGCGCCAGCAGTAGACAGCCCTATGGCTACACCTTC
few TRBJ2-3 TRBV9 TRBD1 17 CASSVGWGQTSTDTQYF TGTGCCAGCAGCGTAGGGTGGGGACAGACTAGCACAGATACGCAGTATTTT
NA TRBJ2-3 TRBV5-4 TRBD2 16 CASSELGRGDTDTQYF TGTGCCAGCAGCGAGTTAGGGCGGGGGGACACAGATACGCAGTATTTT